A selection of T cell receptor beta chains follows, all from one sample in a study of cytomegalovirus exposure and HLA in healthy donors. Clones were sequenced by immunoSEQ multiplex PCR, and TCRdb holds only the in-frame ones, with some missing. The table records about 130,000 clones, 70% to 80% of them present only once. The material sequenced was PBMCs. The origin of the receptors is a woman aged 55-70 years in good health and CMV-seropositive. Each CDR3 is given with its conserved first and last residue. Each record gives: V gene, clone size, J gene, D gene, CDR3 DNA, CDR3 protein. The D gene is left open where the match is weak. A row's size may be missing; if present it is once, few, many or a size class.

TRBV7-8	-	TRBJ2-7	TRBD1	TGTGCCAGCAGAGTTGACAGGGGGGGACCCTACGAGCAGTACTTC	CASRVDRGGPYEQYF
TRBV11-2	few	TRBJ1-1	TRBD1	TGTGCCAGCACCTTACTATGGGACAGCAACACTGAAGCTTTCTTT	CASTLLWDSNTEAFF
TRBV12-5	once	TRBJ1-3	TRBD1	TGTGCTAGTGGACTGGGACAGGGAAACACCATATATTTT	CASGLGQGNTIYF
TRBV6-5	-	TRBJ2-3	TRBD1	TGTGCCAGCAGTGGTCCAGGGGGAACTACAGATACGCAGTATTTT	CASSGPGGTTDTQYF
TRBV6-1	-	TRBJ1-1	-	TGTGCCAGCAGTGAACTCTACGGGGGGAACACTGAAGCTTTCTTT	CASSELYGGNTEAFF
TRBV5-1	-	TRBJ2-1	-	TGCGCCAGCAGCTTGGTGGGCAGGGAAAATGAGCAGTTCTTC	CASSLVGRENEQFF
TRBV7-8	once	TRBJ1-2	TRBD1	TGTGCCAGCAGGTCGGGACAGGGACATGGCTACACCTTC	CASRSGQGHGYTF
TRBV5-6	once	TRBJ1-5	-	TGTGCCAGCAGCAGTACAGCGGAGCAGCCCCAGCATTTT	CASSSTAEQPQHF
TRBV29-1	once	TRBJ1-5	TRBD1	TGCAGCGTCCGGACAGGCCTCAATCAGCCCCAGCATTTT	CSVRTGLNQPQHF
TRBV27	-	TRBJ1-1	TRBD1	TGTGCCAGCACCCCAGGGGGGACGGAGGAAGCTTTCTTT	CASTPGGTEEAFF
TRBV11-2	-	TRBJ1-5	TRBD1	TGTGCCAGCAGCCCAGGGACAGGGGGCCTAGGCAATCAGCCCCAGCATTTT	CASSPGTGGLGNQPQHF
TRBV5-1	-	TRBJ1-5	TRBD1	TGCGCCAGCAGCACAGGACAGGAGGATCAGCCCCAGCATTTT	CASSTGQEDQPQHF
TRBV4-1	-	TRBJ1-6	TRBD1	TGCGCCAGCAGCACACCCTCGGGGGACAGGGGATCACCCCTCCACTTT	CASSTPSGDRGSPLHF
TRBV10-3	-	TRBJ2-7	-	TGTGCCAGCAGTTACTCGAGTCAGGGGTTATACGAGCAGTACTTC	CASSYSSQGLYEQYF
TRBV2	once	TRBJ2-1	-	TGTGCCAGCAGTGAAGCGCTTCCTAGCCACCATGAGCAGTTCTTC	CASSEALPSHHEQFF
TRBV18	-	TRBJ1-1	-	TGTGCCAGCTCGCTGGACTACCCTGAAGCTTTCTTT	CASSLDYPEAFF
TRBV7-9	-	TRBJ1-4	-	TGTGCCAGCAGCTTACGCGGGGACGACGTGGAGAAACTGTTTTTT	CASSLRGDDVEKLFF
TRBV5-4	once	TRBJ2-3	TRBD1	TGTGCCAGCAGCGGGACAGGGGAAGATACGCAGTATTTT	CASSGTGEDTQYF
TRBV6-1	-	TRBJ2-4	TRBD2	TGTGCCAGCAGGGGGGGGGTCGTTAACATTCAGTACTTC	CASRGGVVNIQYF
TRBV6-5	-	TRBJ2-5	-	TGTGCCAGCAGTTACGGGGGGGCGTGGGAGACCCAGTACTTC	CASSYGGAWETQYF
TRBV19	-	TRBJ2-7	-	TGTGCCAGTAGTAGGGGCACCTCACCGGGCTACGAGCAGTACTTC	CASSRGTSPGYEQYF
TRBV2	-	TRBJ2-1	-	TGTGCCAACTCCGACCCTAGCTCCTACAATGAGCAGTTCTTC	CANSDPSSYNEQFF
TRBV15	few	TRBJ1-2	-	TGTGCCACCAGCAGAGATAGGGGGTTGGGCGCTGGCTACACCTTC	CATSRDRGLGAGYTF
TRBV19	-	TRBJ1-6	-	TGTGCCAGTAGCACAGGGACTTCACCCCTCCACTTT	CASSTGTSPLHF
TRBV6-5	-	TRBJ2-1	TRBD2	TGTGCCACCCGGGGGGAACAGAAAATAACGGATGAGCAGTTCTTC	CATRGEQKITDEQFF
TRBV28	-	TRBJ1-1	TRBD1	TGTGCCAGCAGCCTCGGACAGGGGGTGACTGAAGCTTTCTTT	CASSLGQGVTEAFF
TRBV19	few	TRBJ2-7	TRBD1	TGTGCCAGTAGTACAGGGGGCGTCGCCTACGAGCAGTACTTC	CASSTGGVAYEQYF
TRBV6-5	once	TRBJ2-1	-	TGTGCCAGCAGGGTACAGGCGAGCTCCTACAATGAGCAGTTCTTC	CASRVQASSYNEQFF
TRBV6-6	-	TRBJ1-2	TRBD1	TGTGCCAGCAGTTACTACAGGGGTGGCTACACCTTC	CASSYYRGGYTF
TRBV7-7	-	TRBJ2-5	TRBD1	TGTGCCAACCTGGACAGGGGAGATGGGACCCAGTACTTC	CANLDRGDGTQYF
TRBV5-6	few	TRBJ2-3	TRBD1	TGTGCCAGCAGCTTGGATCAGGGGGCAGATACGCAGTATTTT	CASSLDQGADTQYF
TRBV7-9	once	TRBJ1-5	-	TGTGCCAGCAGCCCTCCTTTAACGGGTCAGCCCCAGCATTTT	CASSPPLTGQPQHF
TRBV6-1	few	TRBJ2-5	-	TGTGCCAGCAGTGAACAGTGGTGGCAGCAAGAGACCCAGTACTTC	CASSEQWWQQETQYF